A single sample gave rise to the 8 T cell receptor beta chains below, sequenced in a study of blood T cells in healthy people across ages. A second PCR of roughly 7 to 11 cycles used a sample-barcoded 5' primer and a J-beta primer mix. One entry per CDR3 protein, called by TCRdb with MiXCR from the 5' RACE reads. The sample yields about 640,000 distinct CDR3 sequences, 58% seen once. The source material was blood. These receptors came from a man aged 55 to 70 in good health.

The chain recombines TRBV28 with TRBJ1-2; D remains unclear. V gave up 6 bases and J gave up 8 bases, with 16 bases separating them. Germline V gives CDR1 MDHEN, CDR2 SYDVKM. The CDR3 runs 13 residues. In nucleotides, the CDR3 is TGTGCCAGCAGAAGTTCAGGCGATCAGGGCTACACCTTC. Translated: CASRSSGDQGYTF.

This chain uses TRBV7-2 with TRBJ1-4; D is ambiguous. The CDR3 sequence is 15 residues long. Germline V lookup: CDR1 SGHTA, CDR2 FQGNSA. Trimming removed 0 bases from V and 8 bases from J, with 13 bases in between. In DNA form, the CDR3 reads TGTGCCAGCAGCTTAGCCATCGGGTCGGGAGAAAAACTGTTTTTT. Its translation: CASSLAIGSGEKLFF.

The genes are TRBV5-1 and TRBJ1-2, with unresolved D. Per germline, CDR1 SGHRS and CDR2 YFSETQ. The CDR3 length is 11 residues. Between the trimmed V and J ends, which lost 4 bases and 8 bases, there was a span of 9 bases. CDR3 residues: CASSEAGGYTF. The CDR3, as DNA: TGCGCCAGCAGCGAGGCTGGGGGCTACACCTTC.

This clonotype came up many times. In DNA, the CDR3 is TGTGCCAGCAGCTGGCGGGGAAGCACAGATACGCAGTATTTT. Amino acid sequence: CASSWRGSTDTQYF. This chain connects TRBV13 to TRBJ2-3; possible D gene TRBD2, 6 bases. The CDR3 is 14 residues long. V lost 4 bases, J lost 0 bases, and 8 bases lay in between. In germline, CDR1 is PRHDT, CDR2 FYEKMQ (reference sequence).

The rearrangement joins TRBV7-2 to TRBJ2-1; D is perhaps TRBD1 (5 bases). V lost 5 bases to trimming and J lost 13 bases, with 18 bases between them. The V gene's germline CDR1 is SGHTA and CDR2 FQGNSA. This CDR3 spans 13 amino acids. Written as DNA, the CDR3 is TGTGCCAGCAGCACCATAGTCCAGGGCCACCAGTTCTTC. Its protein is CASSTIVQGHQFF.

This clonotype was found a few times. V gene TRBV28 combines with J gene TRBJ2-4; D is perhaps TRBD1 (6 bases). CDR1 MDHEN and CDR2 SYDVKM come from the germline V gene. With 5 bases removed from V and 0 bases from J, the gap between germline ends came to 14 bases. This CDR3 region has 16 residues. CDR3 region: CASSRPGVLAKNIQYF. The DNA of the CDR3 is TGTGCCAGCAGTCGGCCAGGGGTACTAGCCAAAAACATTCAGTACTTC.

This clonotype was recorded a few times. The CDR3, as DNA: TGTGCCAGCAGCCTCTTTCCAGGGGCCGGGGCCAACGTCCTGACTTTC. This gives the protein CASSLFPGAGANVLTF. The V and J genes are TRBV7-6 and TRBJ2-6; D is perhaps TRBD1 (6 bases). The V end was cut by 5 bases, the J end by 4 bases, with 15 bases between. This CDR3 has 16 amino acids. Germline V gene sequence: CDR1 SGHVS, CDR2 FNYEAQ.

The chain couples TRBV4-1 to TRBJ2-7; 7 nucleotides line up with TRBD1. Germline CDR1 and CDR2: MGHRA and YSYEKL. V dropped 0 bases and J dropped 5; count of bases not matched to a gene: 4. CDR3 size: 14 residues. The CDR3 here is CASSQDIGGHEQYF. The DNA for the CDR3 is TGCGCCAGCAGCCAAGATATAGGGGGCCACGAGCAGTACTTC.